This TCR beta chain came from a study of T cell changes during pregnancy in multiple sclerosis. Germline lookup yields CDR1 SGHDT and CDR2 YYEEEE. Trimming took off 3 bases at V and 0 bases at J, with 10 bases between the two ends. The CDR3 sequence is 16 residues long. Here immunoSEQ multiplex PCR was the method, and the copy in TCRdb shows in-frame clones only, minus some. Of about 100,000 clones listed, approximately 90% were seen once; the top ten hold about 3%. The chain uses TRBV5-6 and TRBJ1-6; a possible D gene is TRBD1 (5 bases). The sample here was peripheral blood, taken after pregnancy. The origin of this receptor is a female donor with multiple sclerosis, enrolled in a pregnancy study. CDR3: CASSSLGGSYNSPLHF. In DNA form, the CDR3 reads TGTGCCAGCAGCTCCCTCGGGGGCTCCTATAATTCACCCCTCCACTTT.